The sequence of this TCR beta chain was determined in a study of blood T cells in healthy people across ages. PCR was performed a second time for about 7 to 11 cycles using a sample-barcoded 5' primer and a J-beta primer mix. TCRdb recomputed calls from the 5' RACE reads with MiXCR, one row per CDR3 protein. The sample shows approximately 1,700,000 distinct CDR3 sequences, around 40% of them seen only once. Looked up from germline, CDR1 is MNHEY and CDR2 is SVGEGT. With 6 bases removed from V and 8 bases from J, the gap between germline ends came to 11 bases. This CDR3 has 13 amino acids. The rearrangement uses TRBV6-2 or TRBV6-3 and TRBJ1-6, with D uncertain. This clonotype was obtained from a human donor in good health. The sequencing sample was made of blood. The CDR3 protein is CASREPRDSPLHF. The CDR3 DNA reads TGTGCCAGCAGGGAGCCGAGGGATTCACCCCTCCACTTT.